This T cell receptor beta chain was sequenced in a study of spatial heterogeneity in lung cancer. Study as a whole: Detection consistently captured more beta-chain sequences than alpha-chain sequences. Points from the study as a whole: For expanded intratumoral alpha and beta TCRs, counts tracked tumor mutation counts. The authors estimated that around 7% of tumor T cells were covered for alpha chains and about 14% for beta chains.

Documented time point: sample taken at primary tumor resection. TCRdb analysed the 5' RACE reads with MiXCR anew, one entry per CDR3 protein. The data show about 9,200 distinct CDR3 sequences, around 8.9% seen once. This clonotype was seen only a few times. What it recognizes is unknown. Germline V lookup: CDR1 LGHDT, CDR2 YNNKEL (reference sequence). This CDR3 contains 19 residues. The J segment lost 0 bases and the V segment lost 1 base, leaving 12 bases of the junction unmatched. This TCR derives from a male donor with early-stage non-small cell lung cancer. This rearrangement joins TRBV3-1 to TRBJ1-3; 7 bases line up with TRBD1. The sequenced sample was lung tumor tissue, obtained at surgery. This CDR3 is CASSQGGTAGFSSGNTIYF. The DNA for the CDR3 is TGTGCCAGCAGCCAAGGCGGGACAGCGGGCTTCAGCTCTGGAAACACCATATATTTT. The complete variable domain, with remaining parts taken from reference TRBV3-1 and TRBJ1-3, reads DTAVSQTPKYLVTQMGNDKSIKCEQNLGHDTMYWYKQDSKKFLKIMFSYNNKELIINETVPNRFSPKSPDKAHLNLHINSLELGDSAVYFCASSQGGTAGFSSGNTIYFGEGSWLTVV.